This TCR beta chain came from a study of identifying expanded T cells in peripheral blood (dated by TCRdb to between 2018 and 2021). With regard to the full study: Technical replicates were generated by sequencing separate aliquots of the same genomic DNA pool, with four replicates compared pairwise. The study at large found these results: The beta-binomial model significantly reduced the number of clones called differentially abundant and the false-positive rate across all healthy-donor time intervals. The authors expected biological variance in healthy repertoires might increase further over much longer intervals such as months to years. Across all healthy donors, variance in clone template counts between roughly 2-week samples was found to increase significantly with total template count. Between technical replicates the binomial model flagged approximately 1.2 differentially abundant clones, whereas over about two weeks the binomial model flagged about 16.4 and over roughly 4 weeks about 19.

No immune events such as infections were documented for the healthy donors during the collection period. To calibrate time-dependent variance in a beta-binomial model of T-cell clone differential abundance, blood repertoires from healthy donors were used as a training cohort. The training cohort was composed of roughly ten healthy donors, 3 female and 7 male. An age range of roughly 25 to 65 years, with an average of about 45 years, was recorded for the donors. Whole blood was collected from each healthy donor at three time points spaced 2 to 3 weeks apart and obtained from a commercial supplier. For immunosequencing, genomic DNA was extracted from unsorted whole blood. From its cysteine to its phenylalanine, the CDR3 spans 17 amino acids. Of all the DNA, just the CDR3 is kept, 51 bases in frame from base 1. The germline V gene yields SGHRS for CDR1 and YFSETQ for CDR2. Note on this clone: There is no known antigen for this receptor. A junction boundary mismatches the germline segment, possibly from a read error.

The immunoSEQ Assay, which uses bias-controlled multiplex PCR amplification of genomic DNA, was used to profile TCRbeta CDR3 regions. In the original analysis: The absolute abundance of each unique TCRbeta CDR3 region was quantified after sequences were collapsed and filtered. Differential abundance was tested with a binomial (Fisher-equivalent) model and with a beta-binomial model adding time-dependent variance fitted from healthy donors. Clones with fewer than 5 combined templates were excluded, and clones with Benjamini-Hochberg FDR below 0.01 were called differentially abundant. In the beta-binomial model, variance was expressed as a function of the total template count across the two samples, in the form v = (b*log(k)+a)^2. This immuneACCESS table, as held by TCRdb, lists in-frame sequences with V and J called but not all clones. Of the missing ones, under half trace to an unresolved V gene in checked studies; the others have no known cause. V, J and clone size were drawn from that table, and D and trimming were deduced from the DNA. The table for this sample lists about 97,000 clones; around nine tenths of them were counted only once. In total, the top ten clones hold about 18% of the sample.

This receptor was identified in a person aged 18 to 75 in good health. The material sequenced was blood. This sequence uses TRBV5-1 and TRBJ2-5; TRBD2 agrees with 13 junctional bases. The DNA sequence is TGCGCCAGCAACTTGATGGGGACTAGCGGGGTCCAAGAGACCCAGTACTTC. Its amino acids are CASNLMGTSGVQETQYF.